The rows below give T cell receptor beta chains drawn from one sample of a study of OX40 agonist ivuxolimab in advanced cancers. Profiled with immunoSEQ multiplex PCR; TCRdb holds only in-frame clones, not every one. Of 15,000 to 20,000 clones in the sample, approximately 86% are singletons; the top ten hold about 20%. The sample consisted of CD4+ or CD8+ T cells sorted from blood, taken in a trial of the OX40 agonist ivuxolimab. The source is an adult with an advanced solid tumor such as melanoma, head and neck, liver or kidney cancer. Each CDR3 is given without its conserved first and last residue. Clone size is not always given. Where it is, it says once, few, many or a class for expanded clones.

v_call	j_call	clone_size	cdr3_aa
TRBV9	TRBJ1-4	.	ASSTGTNEKLF
TRBV6-1	TRBJ1-5	.	ASSLQQGQPQH
TRBV2	TRBJ2-1	.	ASTQVGYNEQF
TRBV28	TRBJ2-5	.	ASRTPDRALETQY
TRBV7-8	TRBJ1-3	.	ASSLVAGARSGNTIY
TRBV27	TRBJ1-2	.	ASTYSATSNYGYT
TRBV7-7	TRBJ2-7	.	ASSLCRTEDGEQY
TRBV4-1	TRBJ2-7	.	ASSLQEDFSYEQY
TRBV11-1	TRBJ2-7	.	ASSSSVQQY
TRBV11-2	TRBJ1-1	.	ASSSLHTEAF
TRBV9	TRBJ1-1	.	ASSLMWDGAEAF
TRBV28	TRBJ2-7	.	ASRPPSYSYEQY
TRBV7-6	TRBJ2-7	.	ASSLQGTEQY
TRBV4-2	TRBJ2-2	few	ASSQSTSGAGELF
TRBV5-4	TRBJ2-1	.	ASSLDWTGGWNEQF
TRBV4-1	TRBJ2-1	.	ASSPKPWGGPAGNEQF
TRBV19	TRBJ2-7	.	ASSSGRAGEQY
TRBV28	TRBJ2-7	.	ASSLWGSGSSYEQY
TRBV6-5	TRBJ1-1	.	ASSSGAVRQAF
TRBV11-2	TRBJ1-2	.	ASIQGYRGDYGYT
TRBV9	TRBJ2-7	.	ASSVVASGDFYEQY
TRBV9	TRBJ1-4	.	ASSPQTRPTPTEKLF
TRBV15	TRBJ1-6	.	ATSRDRYSPLH
TRBV7-3	TRBJ2-2	.	ASSQGGSNTGELF
TRBV6-5	TRBJ2-7	.	ASRGSQIYEQY
TRBV7-3	TRBJ2-5	.	ASSSGAGGFETQY
TRBV10-3	TRBJ2-7	.	AISVGTSGYEQY
TRBV27	TRBJ2-3	.	ASRVPSTDTQY
TRBV10-3	TRBJ2-1	.	AISPAADEQF
TRBV28	TRBJ1-2	.	ASRSVPGQGKGPTHGYT
TRBV5-1	TRBJ2-3	once	ASSAGQGTDTQY
TRBV19	TRBJ1-3	.	ASSIYLASSGNTIY
TRBV7-6	TRBJ1-6	.	ASSLGPGQNNSPLH
TRBV18	TRBJ1-1	.	ASSEGQGNTEAF
TRBV11-3	TRBJ1-5	.	ASSLDHSDISNQPQH
TRBV7-2	TRBJ1-2	.	ASSRGGGYYGYT
TRBV2	TRBJ1-5	.	ASSGDSGVGTQPQH
TRBV4-2	TRBJ1-4	.	ASSQQTGGGEKLF
TRBV6-5	TRBJ1-4	.	ASRIGVTNEKLF
TRBV19	TRBJ2-1	once	ASKRTPPPCYNEQF
TRBV5-4	TRBJ2-2	.	ASSYRDSNTGELF
TRBV7-9	TRBJ2-1	.	ASSRTSGTAYNEQF
TRBV30	TRBJ2-3	.	AWSGSGRVDTQY
TRBV7-9	TRBJ1-1	.	AIEPGHLEAF
TRBV7-8	TRBJ1-1	.	ASSPNLGVNTEAF
TRBV5-1	TRBJ2-7	.	ASSSSGTGGYEQY
TRBV14	TRBJ1-2	.	ASSRTVDGYT
TRBV10-3	TRBJ2-7	.	AISESTSYEQY
TRBV19	TRBJ2-1	once	ASSIGLAGSHDEQF
TRBV28	.	.	ASSFSGRYEQY
TRBV15	TRBJ2-7	once	ATSSLRGYEQY
TRBV5-8	TRBJ2-7	.	ASSLEGPTYEQY
TRBV13	.	.	ASSLFGTSGYYEQY
TRBV7-3	TRBJ1-1	.	ASSQGTGAEAF